This TCR beta chain was found in a study of blood T cells in healthy people across ages. As to this clonotype: The antigen is undetermined. The germline gene is not matched at one end of the junction; a read error may be the cause.

For the second PCR, which ran for 7 to 11 cycles, a sample-barcoded 5' primer and a J-beta primer mix were used. Using its own MiXCR run on the 5' RACE reads, TCRdb lists one record per CDR3 protein. Altogether about a million distinct CDR3 sequences are present, 51% being singletons, with the ten largest covering about 22%. Germline loops: CDR1 SGHRS, CDR2 YFSETQ. This CDR3 contains 15 residues. General observations from the study: CMV infection status of these donors was not known.

J is TRBJ1-5 and V is TRBV5-1; D unresolved. This TCR came from a woman aged 55-70 years in good health. The sequencing input was blood. CDR3 region: CASSPDANSKQPQHF. The CDR3 DNA is TGCGCCAGCAGCCCGGACGCGAATAGCAAGCAGCCCCAGCATTTT.